This T cell receptor (beta chain) was obtained from a study of T cell responses to AZD1222 COVID-19 vaccine. Findings and limits, study-wide: White British ancestry dominated among donors, who included more females, and clonal diversity was possibly underestimated.

Turning to this clone: Its antigen is still unknown. One end of the junction fails to match germline, which may point to a read error.

CDR1 and CDR2 from the germline V gene are MNHEY and SVGEGT. The CDR3 has 14 amino acids. Produced via immunoSEQ multiplex PCR; TCRdb's table is partial and in-frame only. The data show 100,000 to 150,000 clones, with around 90% seen just once and 4.2% held by the top ten. The chain is built from TRBV6-2 or TRBV6-3 and TRBJ1-2; 7 bases match TRBD1. The origin of this receptor is an adult in good health. The sequences come from peripheral blood, collected on day 0 of AZD1222 vaccination. The CDR3 DNA sequence: TGTGCCAGCAGTTACGGAGGACAGGTCTATGTCTACACCTTC. Translating gives CASSYGGQVYVYTF.